A selection of T cell receptor beta chains follows, all from one sample in a study of blood T cell repertoires in COVID-19. The assay was immunoSEQ multiplex PCR, and TCRdb's table has in-frame clones only and misses some. The table shows about 120,000 clones, with 65% to 80% occurring only once. Sample: peripheral blood. Every receptor here comes from a human donor with acute or convalescent COVID-19. The donor label of this sample is uncertain. The CDR3 runs from the conserved cysteine through the conserved F or W. D genes are given only for firm matches. Clone sizes are given selectively: once, few, many, or a class where the clone is expanded.

>-|-|TRBV28|TRBJ2-3
TGTGCCAGCATCCCAGGAAGCACAGATACGCAGTATTTT
CASIPGSTDTQYF
>TRBD1|few|TRBV2|TRBJ1-5
TGTGCCAGCAGCCAACAACACAGGGGGAATCAGCCCCAGCATTTT
CASSQQHRGNQPQHF
>TRBD1|few|TRBV5-5|TRBJ1-1
TGTGCCAGCAGCGCAGGGGGCGCGGGCACTGAAGCTTTCTTT
CASSAGGAGTEAFF
>-|-|TRBV6-5|TRBJ1-5
TGTGCCAGCAGTTTACAGGGTACCCAGCATTTT
CASSLQGTQHF
>-|-|TRBV18|TRBJ1-6
TGTGCCAGCTCACCCTCCGACCTCAGGCTCCTCCACTTT
CASSPSDLRLLHF
>-|many|TRBV4-1|TRBJ2-7
TGCGCCAGCAGCCAAGTCGGGCAGGGGCCTAACTACGAGCAGTACTTC
CASSQVGQGPNYEQYF
>-|-|TRBV7-9|TRBJ1-5
TGTGCCAGCAGCCTTAAGGGGGGCAATCAGCCCCAGCATTTT
CASSLKGGNQPQHF
>-|once|TRBV28|TRBJ1-2
TGTGCCAGCAGCCAGGCGGGGAACCTCTATGGCTACACCTTC
CASSQAGNLYGYTF
>-|many|TRBV6-5|TRBJ2-3
TGTGCCAGCAGTTACTCATCGGGGACTGCTCTTCTCGCGCAGTATTTT
CASSYSSGTALLAQYF
>-|many|TRBV14|TRBJ1-4
TGTGCCAGCAGCCAGCGGGACGGATATGAAAAACTGTTTTTT
CASSQRDGYEKLFF